The subject of this entry is one TCR beta chain. Its antigen is unknown. This sample is drawn from a study of shared clonotypes between healthy human individuals. General study results and limits: In four donors, around 5.5% of naive CD4 clonotypes appeared in common. Large sequencing depth failed to make sorted-subset sequencing complete, rarefaction showed.

Generated by immunoSEQ multiplex PCR, the TCRdb table keeps only in-frame clones and is missing some. The table lists about 2.4 million clones, 90% to 95% of them singletons, with roughly 0.13% in the top ten. Every contributor of samples was a Caucasian grown-up residing in Nashville, Tennessee. The V gene's germline CDR1 is SGHNT and CDR2 YYREEE (reference sequence). The CDR3 spans 17 residues. V was trimmed by 0 bases and J by 0 bases, leaving 12 bases between them. The sequenced material came from naive CD4+ T cells sorted from blood. Indicated subset: CD45RA+ positively selected. The chain recombines TRBV5-4 with TRBJ2-2; D gene ambiguous. The origin of this receptor is a man younger than 35 in good health. The DNA for the CDR3 is TGTGCCAGCAGCTTGGTACGGATTTCCACGAACACCGGGGAGCTGTTTTTT. It codes for CASSLVRISTNTGELFF.